This T cell receptor (beta chain) appears in the sequencing data of a study of CD8 T cells in ankylosing spondylitis. Via MiXCR, TCRdb re-called the 5' RACE reads, giving one row per CDR3 protein. The sample yields tens of thousands of distinct CDR3 sequences, roughly 8.5% seen once. CDR1 and CDR2 (germline): SEHNR, FQNEAQ (reference sequence). V gave up 6 bases and J gave up 10 bases; unmatched junction bases: 15. The CDR3 length is 16 residues. Notes on the study in general: For ankylosing spondylitis blood, a TCR beta motif of 7 or 8 highly homologous variants appeared characteristic. The study looked at matched synovial fluid samples from ankylosing spondylitis patients. Disease-linked clones were reported to be significantly enriched there.

A word on this clonotype: Its antigen is unidentified.

This TCR derives from a male donor with ankylosing spondylitis. The chain combines TRBV7-9 with TRBJ2-1, with 10 bases identical to TRBD1. Sequencing used blood, either unsorted or a sorted T cell fraction (not recorded which). In DNA, the CDR3 is TGTGCCAGCAGACTTACCGGGACAGGGGCTACCGGAGAGCAGTTCTTC. Protein product: CASRLTGTGATGEQFF.